Given below is one TCR beta chain in context. Its target is not known. The data are from a study of T cells after yellow fever vaccination. In the study overall: Some fractions had low cell numbers, and these were prepared with SMART-Seq v4 Ultra Low Input. Study observations and caveats: Any FACS-sorted repertoire could hold abundant clonotypes that contaminate it from the bulk population.

By 5'RACE template switching, TCR cDNA was produced, with a universal primer site and UMIs added in the process. One entry per CDR3 protein, called by TCRdb with MiXCR from the 5' RACE reads. This sample has around 610,000 distinct CDR3 sequences, with approximately 13% found just once. Trimming stripped 4 bases from V and 3 bases from J, with 13 bases between. The CDR3 consists of 14 residues. CDR1 is LGHDT, CDR2 YNNKEL, per germline (reference sequence). This chain joins TRBV3-1 and TRBJ2-7; D might be TRBD2 (5 bases). The sequence derives from a man under 40 who received the YFV17D yellow fever vaccine. The sample in question was PBMCs, obtained on the day of the yellow fever booster vaccination. The DNA of the CDR3 is TGTGCCAGCAGCCCCGGGATAGCGCTCTACGAGCAGTACTTC. Translation gives CASSPGIALYEQYF.